Listed below are T cell receptor beta chains from one sample, sequenced in a study of T-cell reconstitution after alpha-beta-depleted transplantation in children. TCRdb re-called the PCR reads through MiXCR, storing one row per CDR3 protein. The sample lists 65,000 to 85,000 distinct CDR3 sequences; roughly 11% were seen once. The sample in question was PBMCs, obtained before TCRalphabeta/CD19-depleted stem cell transplant. The receptors derive from a boy younger than 18 with acute myeloid leukemia, due to receive a stem cell transplant. The CDR3 runs from the conserved cysteine through the conserved F or W.

j_call: TRBJ2-7; v_call: TRBV7-8; cdr3_aa: CASSGPGQAVHEQYF
j_call: TRBJ1-1; v_call: TRBV20-1; cdr3_aa: CSEPRTGSTEAFF
j_call: TRBJ1-2; v_call: TRBV20-1; cdr3_aa: CSASQGGDGYTF
j_call: TRBJ2-3; v_call: TRBV7-9; cdr3_aa: CASSLAGVTDTQYF
j_call: TRBJ1-1; v_call: TRBV7-8; cdr3_aa: CASSLTGSYTEAFF
j_call: TRBJ2-4; v_call: TRBV27; cdr3_aa: CASSLDRGNIQYF
j_call: TRBJ2-1; v_call: TRBV6-2/TRBV6-3; cdr3_aa: CASSYSRTSGFSYNEQFF
j_call: TRBJ2-1; v_call: TRBV11-2; cdr3_aa: CASSPVPGKRGNEQFF
j_call: TRBJ1-1; v_call: TRBV5-5; cdr3_aa: CASSFLTVNTEAFF
j_call: TRBJ1-1; v_call: TRBV29-1; cdr3_aa: CSDSGNTEAFF
j_call: TRBJ2-3; v_call: TRBV11-2; cdr3_aa: CASSSTGRGTQYF
j_call: TRBJ2-1; v_call: TRBV10-1; cdr3_aa: CASSSGTTYYNEQFF
j_call: TRBJ2-7; v_call: TRBV28; cdr3_aa: CASSLRQGYEQYF
j_call: TRBJ2-3; v_call: TRBV30; cdr3_aa: CAWSSGSTDTQYF
j_call: TRBJ2-3; v_call: TRBV7-9; cdr3_aa: CASSLPRGVSTDTQYF
j_call: TRBJ2-5; v_call: TRBV20-1; cdr3_aa: CSASGVAGVVETQYF
j_call: TRBJ2-1; v_call: TRBV5-1; cdr3_aa: CASSLEASSYNEQFF
j_call: TRBJ2-2; v_call: TRBV11-1; cdr3_aa: CASSRDGYTGELFF
j_call: TRBJ1-3; v_call: TRBV11-2; cdr3_aa: CASSFVDRGPGNTIYF
j_call: TRBJ2-3; v_call: TRBV28; cdr3_aa: CASSLSLILRESFTDTQYF
j_call: TRBJ2-5; v_call: TRBV5-1; cdr3_aa: CASSLTARETQYF